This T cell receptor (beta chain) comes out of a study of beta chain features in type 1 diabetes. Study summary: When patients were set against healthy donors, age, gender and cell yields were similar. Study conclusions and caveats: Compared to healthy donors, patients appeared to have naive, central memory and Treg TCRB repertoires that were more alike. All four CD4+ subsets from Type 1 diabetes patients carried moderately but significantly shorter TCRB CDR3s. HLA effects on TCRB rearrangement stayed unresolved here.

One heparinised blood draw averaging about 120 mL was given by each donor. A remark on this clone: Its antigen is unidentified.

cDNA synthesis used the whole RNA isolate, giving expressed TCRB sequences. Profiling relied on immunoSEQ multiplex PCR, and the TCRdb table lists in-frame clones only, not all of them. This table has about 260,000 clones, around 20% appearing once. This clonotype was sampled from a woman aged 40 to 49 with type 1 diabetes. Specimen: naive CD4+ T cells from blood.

CDR3 amino acids: CASSPVNSPAGADTQYF. CDR3 DNA: TGTGCCAGCAGCCCCGTGAACTCACCCGCCGGGGCAGATACGCAGTATTTT. The rearrangement joins TRBV5-4 to TRBJ2-3, with D maybe TRBD2 (5 bases). This CDR3 is 17 amino acids long. Germline CDR1 SGHNT, CDR2 YYREEE (reference sequence). The V end was cut by 4 bases, the J end by 4 bases, with 22 bases between.